The present TCR beta chain was sequenced within a study of T cell responses to AZD1222 COVID-19 vaccine. Study-wide context: Combined were second doses at about 4 or about 12 weeks. Notes on the study in general: Donors were largely white British and mainly female; clonal diversity was possibly underestimated. Nearly half of spike-specific TCRs reportedly go after variant regions that carry no mutations.

Clones were read by immunoSEQ multiplex PCR, and TCRdb kept only the in-frame ones, dropping some. The table shows 120,000 to 150,000 clones, with roughly 91% occurring only once. The CDR3 totals 14 residues. V lost 4 bases, J lost 12 bases, and 16 bases lay in between. The V gene's germline CDR1 is SGHDN and CDR2 FVKESK. In regard to this clone: Its antigen remains unidentified.

The chain employs TRBV14 and TRBJ1-6; D gene unclear. The receptor was derived from an adult in good health. The input for sequencing was peripheral blood, taken on day 0 of AZD1222 vaccination. CDR3 protein: CASSPYAAAVPLHF. CDR3 sequence (DNA): TGTGCCAGCAGCCCCTACGCGGCCGCGGTACCCCTCCACTTT.